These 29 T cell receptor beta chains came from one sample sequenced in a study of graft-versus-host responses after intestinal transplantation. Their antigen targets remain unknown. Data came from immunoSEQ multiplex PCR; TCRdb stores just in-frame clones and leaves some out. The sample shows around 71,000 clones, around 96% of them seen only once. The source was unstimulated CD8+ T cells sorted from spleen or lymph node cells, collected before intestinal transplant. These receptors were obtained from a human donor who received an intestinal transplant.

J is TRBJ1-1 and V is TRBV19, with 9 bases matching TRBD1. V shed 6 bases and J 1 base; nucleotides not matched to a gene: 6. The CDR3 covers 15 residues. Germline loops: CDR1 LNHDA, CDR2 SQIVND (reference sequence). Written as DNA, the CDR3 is TGTGCCAGTAGGACCTACAGGGGGCCGAACACTGAAGCTTTCTTT. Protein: CASRTYRGPNTEAFF.

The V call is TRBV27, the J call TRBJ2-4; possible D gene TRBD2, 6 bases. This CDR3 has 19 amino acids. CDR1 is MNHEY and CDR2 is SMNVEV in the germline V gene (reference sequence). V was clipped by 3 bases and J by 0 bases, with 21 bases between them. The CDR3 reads CASSLYGTGTKLAKNIQYF. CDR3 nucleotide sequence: TGTGCCAGCAGTTTGTACGGGACTGGGACCAAACTAGCCAAAAACATTCAGTACTTC.

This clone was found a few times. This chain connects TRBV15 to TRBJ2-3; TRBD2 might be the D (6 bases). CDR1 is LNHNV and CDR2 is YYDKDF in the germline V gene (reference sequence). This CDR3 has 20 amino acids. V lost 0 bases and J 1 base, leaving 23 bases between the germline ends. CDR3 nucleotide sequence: TGTGCCACCAGCAGAGATGGGGTCCTGGGGCTAGCGAACCGCACAGATACGCAGTATTTT. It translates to CATSRDGVLGLANRTDTQYF. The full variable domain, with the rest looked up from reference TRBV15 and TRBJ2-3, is DAMVIQNPRYQVTQFGKPVTLSCSQTLNHNVMYWYQQKSSQAPKLLFHYYDKDFNNEADTPDNFQSRRPNTSFCFLDIRSPGLGDTAMYLCATSRDGVLGLANRTDTQYFGPGTRLTVL.

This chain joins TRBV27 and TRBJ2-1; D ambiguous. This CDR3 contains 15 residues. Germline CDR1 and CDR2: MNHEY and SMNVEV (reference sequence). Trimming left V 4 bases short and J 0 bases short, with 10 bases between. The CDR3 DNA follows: TGTGCCAGCAGTTACCTGCCCCGCTCCTACAATGAGCAGTTCTTC. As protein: CASSYLPRSYNEQFF.

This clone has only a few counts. Here the CDR3 reads CASSLEGAGGELFF. CDR3 nucleotides: TGTGCCAGCAGCTTGGAGGGGGCGGGAGGGGAGCTGTTTTTT. This chain uses TRBV5-4 with TRBJ2-2; tentatively, D is TRBD1 (7 bases). CDR1 is SGHNT and CDR2 is YYREEE in the germline V gene (reference sequence). Deletions cut 0 bases from V and 8 bases from J, with 11 bases between. This CDR3 comprises 14 residues.

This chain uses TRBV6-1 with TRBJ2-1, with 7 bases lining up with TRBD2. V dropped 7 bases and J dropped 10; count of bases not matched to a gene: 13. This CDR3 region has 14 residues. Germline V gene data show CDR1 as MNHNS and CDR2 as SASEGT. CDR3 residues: CASTSPRGEGEQFF. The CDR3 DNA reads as TGTGCCAGCACCTCCCCCCGGGGGGAAGGGGAGCAGTTCTTC.

In DNA, the CDR3 is TGTGCCAGCAGTTTAATCGGTTCGGACAGGTATTCGGTTCCGGCCACCTACGAGCAGTACTTC. This translates into CASSLIGSDRYSVPATYEQYF. The V and J genes are TRBV28 and TRBJ2-7; 7 bases align to TRBD1. The CDR3 runs 21 residues. Germline trimming cut 2 bases from V and 2 bases from J; bases unmatched to any gene: 24. Germline CDR1 is MDHEN and CDR2 is SYDVKM.

CDR3 loop: CASSAGTGAYEQYF. The CDR3, as DNA: TGTGCCAGCAGCGCCGGGACAGGGGCCTACGAGCAGTACTTC. This chain joins TRBV6-1 and TRBJ2-7, with TRBD1 matching 10 bases. Germline CDR1 MNHNS, CDR2 SASEGT. The CDR3 spans 14 residues. The V and J ends lost 6 bases and 2 bases, in that order; junction bases with no gene match: 4.

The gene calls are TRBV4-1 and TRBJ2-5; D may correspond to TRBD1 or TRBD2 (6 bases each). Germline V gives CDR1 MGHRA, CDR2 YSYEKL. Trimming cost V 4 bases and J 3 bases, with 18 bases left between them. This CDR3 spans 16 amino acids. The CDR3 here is CASSLEWGAREETQYF. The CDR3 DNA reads TGCGCCAGCAGCCTCGAGTGGGGGGCTCGGGAAGAGACCCAGTACTTC.

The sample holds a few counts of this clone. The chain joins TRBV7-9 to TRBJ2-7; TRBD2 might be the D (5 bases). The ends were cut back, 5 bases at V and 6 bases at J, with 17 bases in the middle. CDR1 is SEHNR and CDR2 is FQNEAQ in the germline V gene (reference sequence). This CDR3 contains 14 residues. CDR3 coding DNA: TGTGCCAGCAGCCTGGAAGAGTCACGGGGCGAGCAGTACTTC. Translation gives CASSLEESRGEQYF.

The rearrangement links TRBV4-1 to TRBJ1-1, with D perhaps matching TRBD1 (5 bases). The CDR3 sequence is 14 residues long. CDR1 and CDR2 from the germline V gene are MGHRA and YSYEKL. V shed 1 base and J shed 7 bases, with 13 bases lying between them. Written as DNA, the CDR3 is TGCGCCAGCAGCCAAGTCGGGGGGAGTGGTGAAGCTTTCTTT. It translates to CASSQVGGSGEAFF.

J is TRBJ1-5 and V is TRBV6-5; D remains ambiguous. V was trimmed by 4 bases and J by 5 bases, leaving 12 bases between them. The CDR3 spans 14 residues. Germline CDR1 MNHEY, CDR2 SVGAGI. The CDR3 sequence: CASSSTGSDQPQHF. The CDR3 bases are TGTGCCAGCAGTTCCACCGGGTCCGATCAGCCCCAGCATTTT.

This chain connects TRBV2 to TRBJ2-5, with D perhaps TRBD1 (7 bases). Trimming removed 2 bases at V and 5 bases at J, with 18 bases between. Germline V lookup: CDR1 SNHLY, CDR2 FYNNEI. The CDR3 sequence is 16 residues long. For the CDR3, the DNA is TGTGCCAGCAGTGAATCGTATCGGAGGGGGCGGGAGACCCAGTACTTC. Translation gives CASSESYRRGRETQYF.

The CDR3 protein is CASTYPSRDRFSGGMDTDTQYF. The CDR3, as DNA: TGTGCCAGCACCTACCCCAGCCGGGACAGGTTTTCCGGTGGTATGGACACAGATACGCAGTATTTT. The chain couples TRBV28 to TRBJ2-3, with 8 bases identical to TRBD1. This CDR3 has 22 amino acids. The V gene end was trimmed by 7 bases and the J gene end by 2 bases; junction bases not matched to a gene: 29. Germline V lookup: CDR1 MDHEN, CDR2 SYDVKM.

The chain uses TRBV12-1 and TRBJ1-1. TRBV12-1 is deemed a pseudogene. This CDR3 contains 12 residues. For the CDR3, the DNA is TGTGCCAGCAGCTTTGATCACACTGAAGCTTTCTTT. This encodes CASSFDHTEAFF.

Here the CDR3 reads CASSFQGYEQFF. For the CDR3, the DNA is TGCGCCAGCAGCTTTCAGGGGTATGAGCAGTTCTTC. V gene TRBV5-1 combines with J gene TRBJ2-1; tentative D call: TRBD1 (6 bases). Trimming left V 2 bases short and J 8 bases short, with 8 bases between. The germline gives CDR1 SGHRS, CDR2 YFSETQ. This CDR3 region has 12 residues.

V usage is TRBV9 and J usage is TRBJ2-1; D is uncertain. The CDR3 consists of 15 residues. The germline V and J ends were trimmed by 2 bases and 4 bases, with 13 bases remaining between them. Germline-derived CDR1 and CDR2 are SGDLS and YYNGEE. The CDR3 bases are TGTGCCAGCAGCGTCCTTAGCAACGCGTACAATGAGCAGTTCTTC. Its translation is CASSVLSNAYNEQFF. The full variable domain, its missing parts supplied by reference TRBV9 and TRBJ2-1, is DSGVTQTPKHLITATGQRVTLRCSPRSGDLSVYWYQQSLDQGLQFLIQYYNGEERAKGNILERFSAQQFPDLHSELNLSSLELGDSALYFCASSVLSNAYNEQFFGPGTRLTVL.

The CDR3 nucleotides read TGTGCCAGCAGTACTCAGGGTTGGGTCGATGAGCAGTTCTTC. As protein: CASSTQGWVDEQFF. The chain joins TRBV27 to TRBJ2-1; tentatively, D is TRBD1 (5 bases). The germline CDR1 and CDR2 sequences are MNHEY and SMNVEV (reference sequence). The CDR3 loop spans 14 amino acids. Trimming pared 5 bases from V and 8 bases from J, leaving 16 bases between.

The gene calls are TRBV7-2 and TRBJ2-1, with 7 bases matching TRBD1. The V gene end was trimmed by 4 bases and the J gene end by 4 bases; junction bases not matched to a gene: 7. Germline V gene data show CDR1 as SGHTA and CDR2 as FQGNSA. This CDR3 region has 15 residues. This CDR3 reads CASSSKGASYNEQFF. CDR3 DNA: TGTGCCAGCAGCTCGAAGGGGGCATCTTACAATGAGCAGTTCTTC.

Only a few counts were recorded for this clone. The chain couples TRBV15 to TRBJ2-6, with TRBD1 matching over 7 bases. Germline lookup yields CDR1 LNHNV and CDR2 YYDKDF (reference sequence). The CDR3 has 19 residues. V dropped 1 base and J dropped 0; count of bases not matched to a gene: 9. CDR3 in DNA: TGTGCCACCAGCAGAGTTTATGAGACAGGGTACTCTGGGGCCAACGTCCTGACTTTC. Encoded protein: CATSRVYETGYSGANVLTF.

CDR3 nucleotide sequence: TGCAGCGTTGATAGCGGGTCGGGCAGGGGGCTGGTTGAGCAGTACTTC. This sequence encodes CSVDSGSGRGLVEQYF. The V gene is TRBV29-1, the J gene TRBJ2-7; D might be TRBD1 (8 bases). Germline V gene data show CDR1 as SQVTM and CDR2 as ANQGSEA. There are 16 residues in the CDR3. V lost 3 bases to trimming and J lost 7 bases, with 25 bases between them.

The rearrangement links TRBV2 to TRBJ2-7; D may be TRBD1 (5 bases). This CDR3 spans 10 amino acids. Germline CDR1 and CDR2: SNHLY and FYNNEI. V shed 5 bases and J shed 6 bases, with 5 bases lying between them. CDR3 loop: CASSRGEQYF. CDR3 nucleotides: TGTGCCAGCAGTAGGGGCGAGCAGTACTTC.

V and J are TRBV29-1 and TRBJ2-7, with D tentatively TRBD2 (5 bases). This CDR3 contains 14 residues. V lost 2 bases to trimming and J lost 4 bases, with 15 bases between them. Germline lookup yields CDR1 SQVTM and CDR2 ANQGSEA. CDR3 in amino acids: CSVEIGEGRYEQYF. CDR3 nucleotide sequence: TGCAGCGTTGAAATAGGAGAGGGAAGGTACGAGCAGTACTTC.

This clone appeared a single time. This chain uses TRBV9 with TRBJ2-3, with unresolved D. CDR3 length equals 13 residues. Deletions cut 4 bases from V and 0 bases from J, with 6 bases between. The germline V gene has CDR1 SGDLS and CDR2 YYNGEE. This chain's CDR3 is CASSTTSTDTQYF. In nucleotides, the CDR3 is TGTGCCAGCAGCACGACTAGCACAGATACGCAGTATTTT.

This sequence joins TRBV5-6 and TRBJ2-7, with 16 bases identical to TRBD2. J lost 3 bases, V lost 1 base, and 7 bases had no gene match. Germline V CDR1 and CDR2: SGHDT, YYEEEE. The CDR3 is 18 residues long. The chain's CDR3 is CASSLLGGTSGRVYEQYF. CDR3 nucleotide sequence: TGTGCCAGCAGCTTGTTGGGAGGGACTAGCGGGAGGGTCTACGAGCAGTACTTC.

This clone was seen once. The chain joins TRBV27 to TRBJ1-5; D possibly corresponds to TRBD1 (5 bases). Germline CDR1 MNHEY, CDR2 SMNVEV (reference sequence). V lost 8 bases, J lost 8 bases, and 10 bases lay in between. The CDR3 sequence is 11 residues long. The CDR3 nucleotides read TGTGCCAGCGGGGGTTTCGAGCCCCAGCATTTT. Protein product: CASGGFEPQHF.

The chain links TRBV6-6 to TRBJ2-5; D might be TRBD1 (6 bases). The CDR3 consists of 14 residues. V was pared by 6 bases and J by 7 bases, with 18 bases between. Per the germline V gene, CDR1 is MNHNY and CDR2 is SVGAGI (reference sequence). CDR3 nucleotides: TGTGCCAGCAGCAGGGGTTTCCGCCGTTGGACCCAGTACTTC. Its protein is CASSRGFRRWTQYF.

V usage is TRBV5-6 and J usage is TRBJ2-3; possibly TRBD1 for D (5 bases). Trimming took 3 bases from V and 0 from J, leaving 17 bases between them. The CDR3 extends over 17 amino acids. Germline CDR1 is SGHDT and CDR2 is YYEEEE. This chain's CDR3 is CASSYATATGSTDTQYF. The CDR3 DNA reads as TGTGCCAGCAGCTACGCGACAGCGACCGGAAGCACAGATACGCAGTATTTT.

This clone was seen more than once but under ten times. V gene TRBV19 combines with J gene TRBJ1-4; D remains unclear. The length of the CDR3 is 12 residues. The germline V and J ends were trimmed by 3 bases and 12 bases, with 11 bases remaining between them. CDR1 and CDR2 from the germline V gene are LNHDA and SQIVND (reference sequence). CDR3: CASSIGSGELFF. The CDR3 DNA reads TGTGCCAGTAGTATCGGGTCCGGGGAACTGTTTTTT.